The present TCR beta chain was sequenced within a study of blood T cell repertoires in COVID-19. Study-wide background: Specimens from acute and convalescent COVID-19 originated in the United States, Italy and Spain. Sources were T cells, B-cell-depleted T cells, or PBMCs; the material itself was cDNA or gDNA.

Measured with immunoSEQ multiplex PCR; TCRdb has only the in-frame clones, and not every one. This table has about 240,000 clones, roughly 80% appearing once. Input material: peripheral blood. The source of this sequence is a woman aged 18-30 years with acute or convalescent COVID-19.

CDR3 in DNA: TGTGCCAGCAGAGGACAGGGGTCAATGAACACTGAAGCTTTCTTT. It codes for CASRGQGSMNTEAFF. This chain links TRBV2 with TRBJ1-1, with 9 bases matching TRBD1. The CDR3 covers 15 residues. Germline V gene data show CDR1 as SNHLY and CDR2 as FYNNEI. The junction had 5 bases not matched to a gene; V was cut back by 6 bases and J by 0 bases.